Shown below are 4 T cell receptor beta chains from a single sample sequenced in a study of human T cells and chemical hapten exposure. MiXCR, applied by TCRdb to the RACE reads, yields one record per CDR3 protein. The repertoire includes some 400,000 distinct CDR3 sequences, about 4.4% of them detected once, and around 2.3% sits in the top ten. Sample time point: patch test 1, 2 weeks after DPC sensitization. Regarding treatment: therapeutic diphenylcyclopropenone sensitization with weekly scalp DPC. The specimen was whole blood, collected in connection with sensitization to the hapten diphenylcyclopropenone (DPC). The receptors derive from a woman between 45 and 65 years old with alopecia areata. Some clones in this sample may be carry-over from other donors' samples.

The sample holds many counts of this clonotype. The rearrangement links TRBV6-6 to TRBJ1-2; TRBD1 matches 7 bases. V trimming: 5 bases; J trimming: 1 base; junction bases outside the gene matches: 13. Germline CDR1 reads MNHNY; CDR2 reads SVGAGI (reference sequence). There are 17 residues in the CDR3. The CDR3, as DNA: TGTGCCAGCAGTCCTCGCTTTGGACAGGCCTTTAACTATGGCTACACCTTC. Residues: CASSPRFGQAFNYGYTF.

This clonotype was recorded many times. The V call is TRBV12-3 or TRBV12-4, the J call TRBJ1-6; no clear D gene. The V and J ends lost 6 bases and 2 bases respectively, with 14 bases between them. This CDR3 is built from 16 residues. The CDR3 sequence: CASRNTRRAYNSPLHF. The CDR3 nucleotides are TGTGCCAGCAGAAATACACGACGCGCCTATAATTCACCCCTCCACTTT.

This clonotype was recorded at least ten times. The chain combines TRBV6-1 with TRBJ1-1; 7 bases line up with TRBD1. Germline loops: CDR1 MNHNS, CDR2 SASEGT. The V and J ends lost 5 bases and 0 bases, in that order; junction bases with no gene match: 15. This CDR3 has 18 amino acids. DNA of the CDR3: TGTGCCAGCAGTCAACTAGGGGCGACAGGGTTTCTGAACACTGAAGCTTTCTTT. This translates into CASSQLGATGFLNTEAFF.

This clonotype occurred many times. J is TRBJ1-2 and V is TRBV7-8, with D perhaps TRBD1 (6 bases). CDR3 length: 15 residues. V was shortened by 2 bases and J by 2 bases, with 12 bases between the two germline ends. Per the germline V gene, CDR1 is SGHVS and CDR2 is FQNEAQ. The CDR3 DNA is TGTGCCAGCAGCTTAATCAGGGGTCCAAACTATGGCTACACCTTC. Its translation is CASSLIRGPNYGYTF.